The next 17 T cell receptor beta chains were all read from a single sample in a study of blood T cell repertoires in COVID-19. This table comes from immunoSEQ multiplex PCR, and its TCRdb copy is limited to in-frame clones, with some not included. There are some 150,000 clones in the sample; about 80% occur only once, and under 0.75% lies in the top ten. Material: peripheral blood. The receptors shown here come from a man in his 60s with acute or convalescent COVID-19.

The rearrangement joins TRBV28 to TRBJ1-2; a possible D gene is TRBD1 (6 bases). Germline values: CDR1 MDHEN, CDR2 SYDVKM. The CDR3 totals 12 residues. Trimming left V 5 bases short and J 6 bases short, with 10 bases between. As DNA, the CDR3 is TGTGCCAGCAGTCGGGGGGCCAATGGCTACACCTTC. Its translation: CASSRGANGYTF.

The V gene is TRBV7-6, the J gene TRBJ2-5; the match to TRBD1 covers 9 bases. Germline assignment: CDR1 SGHVS and CDR2 FNYEAQ. V gave up 1 base and J gave up 5 bases; unmatched junction bases: 5. The CDR3 loop spans 15 amino acids. CDR3 nucleotide sequence: TGTGCCAGCAGCTTAGGGACAGGGGAAGAGGAGACCCAGTACTTC. The encoded protein is CASSLGTGEEETQYF.

The genes are TRBV28 and TRBJ1-2; D not certain. Trimming shortened V by 6 bases and J by 0 bases, and 5 bases separated the two germline ends. The CDR3 is 12 amino acids. Germline assignment: CDR1 MDHEN and CDR2 SYDVKM. The CDR3 here is CASRLSNYGYTF. In DNA form, the CDR3 reads TGTGCCAGCAGACTTTCTAACTATGGCTACACCTTC.

The V call is TRBV5-6, the J call TRBJ2-3; a weak D match, TRBD1 (6 bases). V lost 4 bases and J 1 base, leaving 13 bases between the germline ends. Germline V CDR1 and CDR2: SGHDT, YYEEEE. This CDR3 region has 15 residues. CDR3 bases: TGTGCCAGCAGCCTCGGACAGTTGCGCACAGATACGCAGTATTTT. Its translation: CASSLGQLRTDTQYF.

The V call is TRBV9, the J call TRBJ2-1, with D unclear. V gave up 3 bases and J gave up 0 bases, with 10 bases separating them. The CDR3 extends over 15 amino acids. Germline CDR1 and CDR2: SGDLS and YYNGEE. CDR3 nucleotides: TGTGCCAGCAGCGCCACTCCTAGCTCCTACAATGAGCAGTTCTTC. Protein product: CASSATPSSYNEQFF.

This chain uses TRBV27 with TRBJ1-5; possible D gene TRBD1, 6 bases. Trimming took off 6 bases at V and 5 bases at J, with 11 bases between the two ends. In germline, CDR1 is MNHEY, CDR2 SMNVEV (reference sequence). The CDR3 has 13 residues. CDR3 sequence reads: CASSRTVYQPQHF. The CDR3 coding sequence is TGTGCCAGCAGCCGGACAGTTTATCAGCCCCAGCATTTT.

This chain connects TRBV6-5 to TRBJ2-5; possible D gene TRBD1, 5 bases. This CDR3 has 15 amino acids. CDR1 and CDR2 from the germline V gene are MNHEY and SVGAGI. V dropped 4 bases and J dropped 5 bases, with 17 bases sitting between them. The CDR3: CASSSPRTPPETQYF. The CDR3 DNA is TGTGCCAGCAGTTCCCCACGGACACCCCCGGAGACCCAGTACTTC.

The chain joins TRBV5-5 to TRBJ1-1; D is perhaps TRBD1 (6 bases). The CDR3 spans 15 residues. V lost 0 bases and J 1 base, leaving 10 bases between the germline ends. Looked up from germline, CDR1 is SGHKS and CDR2 is YYEKEE (reference sequence). The CDR3 nucleotides read TGTGCCAGCAGCTTGGAAGACAGGTGGAACACTGAAGCTTTCTTT. Its protein is CASSLEDRWNTEAFF.

This rearrangement joins TRBV30 to TRBJ2-2; D call uncertain. Germline assignment: CDR1 GTSNPN and CDR2 SVGIG (reference sequence). V shed 2 bases and J shed 7 bases, with 20 bases lying between them. CDR3 length: 16 residues. The CDR3 DNA follows: TGTGCCTGGAGTCCAGAACGACGGGTTACGGGCGGGGAGCTGTTTTTT. Translating gives CAWSPERRVTGGELFF.

This clone was picked up one time. The CDR3 sequence is CASSRGLEAFF. CDR3 DNA sequence: TGTGCCAGCAGTCGGGGTCTAGAAGCTTTCTTT. The chain is built from TRBV12-3 or TRBV12-4 and TRBJ1-1; unclear D gene. This CDR3 comprises 11 residues. V shed 5 bases and J shed 8 bases, with 9 bases lying between them.

V gene TRBV5-1 combines with J gene TRBJ2-3; 7 nucleotides align to TRBD2. The CDR3 contains 16 residues. Germline V gives CDR1 SGHRS, CDR2 YFSETQ. The trim removed 4 bases at V and 5 bases at J, leaving 13 bases unmatched. The CDR3, as DNA: TGCGCCAGCAGCCAGCCGATGGGCTCGGGGGGAGATACGCAGTATTTT. It translates to CASSQPMGSGGDTQYF. The full variable domain, with the rest looked up from reference TRBV5-1 and TRBJ2-3, is KAGVTQTPRYLIKTRGQQVTLSCSPISGHRSVSWYQQTPGQGLQFLFEYFSETQRNKGNFPGRFSGRQFSNSRSEMNVSTLELGDSALYLCASSQPMGSGGDTQYFGPGTRLTVL.

V is TRBV28 and J is TRBJ1-2; a weak D match, TRBD1 (6 bases). The germline V and J ends were trimmed by 1 base and 4 bases, with 7 bases remaining between them. Germline V gives CDR1 MDHEN, CDR2 SYDVKM. The CDR3 loop spans 13 amino acids. The CDR3 region has the DNA TGTGCCAGCAGTTTATCGACAGGCTATGGCTACACCTTC. Translation gives CASSLSTGYGYTF.

The chain links TRBV4-2 to TRBJ2-5; 8 bases map to TRBD2. The CDR3 covers 14 residues. Germline V gene sequence: CDR1 LGHNA, CDR2 YNFKEQ. V was pared by 0 bases and J by 5 bases, with 2 bases of the junction left unmatched. The CDR3 spells CASSQEREGETQYF. The CDR3 coding sequence is TGTGCCAGCAGCCAAGAACGGGAGGGGGAGACCCAGTACTTC.

The J gene is TRBJ1-2, the V gene TRBV4-2, with a tentative D call TRBD1 (5 bases). V lost 0 bases and J lost 4, with 15 bases in between. Germline CDR1 and CDR2: LGHNA and YNFKEQ. The CDR3 extends over 16 amino acids. The CDR3 spells CASSQESRGSGYGYTF. CDR3 nucleotide sequence: TGTGCCAGCAGCCAAGAATCGCGGGGGTCTGGCTATGGCTACACCTTC.

The chain employs TRBV2 and TRBJ2-2, with 10 bases that match TRBD2. The CDR3 totals 16 residues. Trimming at V came to 2 bases and at J to 4 bases, leaving 4 bases not matched to a gene. CDR1 and CDR2 from the germline V gene are SNHLY and FYNNEI. CDR3 region: CASSELASGGTGELFF. CDR3 nucleotides: TGTGCCAGCAGTGAACTGGCTAGCGGGGGCACCGGGGAGCTGTTTTTT.

The chain carries TRBV3-1 (or the pseudogene TRBV3-2) and TRBJ2-7; D not certain. The CDR3 is made up of 13 amino acids. Per the germline V gene, CDR1 is LGHDT and CDR2 is YNNKEL (reference sequence). Trimming left V 1 base short and J 3 bases short, with 7 bases between. The CDR3 bases are TGTGCCAGCAGCCAAGCGTTCTTCTACGAGCAGTACTTC. It translates to CASSQAFFYEQYF.

V is TRBV30 and J is TRBJ1-1; no clear D gene. CDR1 GTSNPN and CDR2 SVGIG come from the germline V gene (reference sequence). The CDR3 sequence is 11 residues long. V shed 4 bases and J shed 4 bases, with 7 bases lying between them. Written as DNA, the CDR3 is TGTGCCTGGACCCGCGGCACTGAAGCTTTCTTT. It specifies CAWTRGTEAFF.